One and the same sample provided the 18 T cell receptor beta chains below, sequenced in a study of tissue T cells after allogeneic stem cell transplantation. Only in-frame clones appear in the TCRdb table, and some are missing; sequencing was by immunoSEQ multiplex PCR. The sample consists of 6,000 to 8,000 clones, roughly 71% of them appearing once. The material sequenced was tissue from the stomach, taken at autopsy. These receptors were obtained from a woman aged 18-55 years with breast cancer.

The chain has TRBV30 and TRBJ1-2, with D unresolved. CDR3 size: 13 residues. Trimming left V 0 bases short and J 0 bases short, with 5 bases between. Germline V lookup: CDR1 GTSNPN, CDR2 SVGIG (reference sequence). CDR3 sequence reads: CAWSVTANYGYTF. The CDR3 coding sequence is TGTGCCTGGAGTGTCACGGCTAACTATGGCTACACCTTC.

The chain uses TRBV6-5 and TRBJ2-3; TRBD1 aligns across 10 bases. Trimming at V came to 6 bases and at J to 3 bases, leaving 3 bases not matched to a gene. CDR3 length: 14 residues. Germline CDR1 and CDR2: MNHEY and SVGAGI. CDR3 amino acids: CASRGTGATDTQYF. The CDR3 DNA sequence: TGTGCCAGCAGGGGGACAGGGGCAACAGATACGCAGTATTTT.

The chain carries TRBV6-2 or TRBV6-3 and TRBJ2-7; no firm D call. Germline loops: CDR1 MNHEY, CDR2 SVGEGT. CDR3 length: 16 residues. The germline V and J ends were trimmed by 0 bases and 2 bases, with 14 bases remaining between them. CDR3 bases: TGTGCCAGCAGTTACTCCCCAGGCACACTCACCTACGAGCAGTACTTC. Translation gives CASSYSPGTLTYEQYF.

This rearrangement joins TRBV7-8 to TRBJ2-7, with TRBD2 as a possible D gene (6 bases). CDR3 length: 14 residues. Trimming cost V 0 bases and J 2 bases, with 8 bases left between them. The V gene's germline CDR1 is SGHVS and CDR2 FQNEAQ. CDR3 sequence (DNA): TGTGCCAGCAGCTTAGCTAGCGGCACCTACGAGCAGTACTTC. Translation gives CASSLASGTYEQYF. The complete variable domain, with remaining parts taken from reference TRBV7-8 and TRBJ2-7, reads GAGVSQSPRYKVAKRGQDVALRCDPISGHVSLFWYQQALGQGPEFLTYFQNEAQLDKSGLPSDRFFAERPEGSVSTLKIQRTQQEDSAVYLCASSLASGTYEQYFGPGTRLTVT.

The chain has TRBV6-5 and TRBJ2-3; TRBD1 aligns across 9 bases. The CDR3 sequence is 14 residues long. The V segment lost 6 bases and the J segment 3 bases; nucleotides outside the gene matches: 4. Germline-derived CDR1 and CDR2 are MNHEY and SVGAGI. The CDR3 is CASRAGTGTDTQYF. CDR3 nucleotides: TGTGCCAGCAGGGCCGGGACAGGGACAGATACGCAGTATTTT.

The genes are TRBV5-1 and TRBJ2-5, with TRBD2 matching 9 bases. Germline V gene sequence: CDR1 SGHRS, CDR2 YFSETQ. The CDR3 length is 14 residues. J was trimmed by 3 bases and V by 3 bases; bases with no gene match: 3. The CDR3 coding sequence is TGCGCCAGCAGCTCGGGACTAGCCAAAGAGACCCAGTACTTC. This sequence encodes CASSSGLAKETQYF.

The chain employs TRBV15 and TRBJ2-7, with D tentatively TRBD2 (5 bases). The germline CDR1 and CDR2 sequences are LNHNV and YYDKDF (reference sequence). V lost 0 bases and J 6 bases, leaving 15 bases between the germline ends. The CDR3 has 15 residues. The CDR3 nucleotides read TGTGCCACCAGCAGAGATCTGGGGAGTCGTGGCGAGCAGTACTTC. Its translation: CATSRDLGSRGEQYF.

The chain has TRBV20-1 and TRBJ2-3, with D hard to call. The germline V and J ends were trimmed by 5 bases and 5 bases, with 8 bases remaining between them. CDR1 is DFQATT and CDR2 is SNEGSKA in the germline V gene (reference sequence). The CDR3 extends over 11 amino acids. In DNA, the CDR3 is TGCAGTGCTGAACTCCAAGATACGCAGTATTTT. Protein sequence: CSAELQDTQYF.

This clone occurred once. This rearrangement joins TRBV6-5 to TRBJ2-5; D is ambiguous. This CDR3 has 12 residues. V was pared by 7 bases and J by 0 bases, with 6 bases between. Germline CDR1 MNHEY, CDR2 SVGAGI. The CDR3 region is CASISNQETQYF. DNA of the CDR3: TGTGCCAGCATTTCAAACCAAGAGACCCAGTACTTC.

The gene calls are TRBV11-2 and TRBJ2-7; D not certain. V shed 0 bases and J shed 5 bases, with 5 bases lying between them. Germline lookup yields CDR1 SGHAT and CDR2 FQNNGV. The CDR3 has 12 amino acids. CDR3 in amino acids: CASSLDLDEQYF. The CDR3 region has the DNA TGTGCCAGCAGCTTAGATCTGGACGAGCAGTACTTC.

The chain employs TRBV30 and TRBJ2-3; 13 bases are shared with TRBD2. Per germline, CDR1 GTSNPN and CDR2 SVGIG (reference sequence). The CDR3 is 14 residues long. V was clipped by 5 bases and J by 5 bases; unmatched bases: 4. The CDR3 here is CAWGLAGDGDTQYF. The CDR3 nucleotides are TGTGCCTGGGGACTAGCGGGGGATGGAGATACGCAGTATTTT.

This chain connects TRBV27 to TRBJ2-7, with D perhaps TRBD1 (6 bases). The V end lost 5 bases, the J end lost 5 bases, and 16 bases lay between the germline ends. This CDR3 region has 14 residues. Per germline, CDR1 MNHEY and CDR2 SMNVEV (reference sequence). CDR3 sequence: CASSGGRGRHEQYF. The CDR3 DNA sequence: TGTGCCAGCAGTGGGGGCAGGGGACGCCACGAGCAGTACTTC.

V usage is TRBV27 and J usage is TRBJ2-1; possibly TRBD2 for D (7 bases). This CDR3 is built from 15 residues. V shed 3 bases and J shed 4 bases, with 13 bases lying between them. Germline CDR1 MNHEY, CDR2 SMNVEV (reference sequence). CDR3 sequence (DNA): TGTGCCAGCAGTTTTGCGGGGGCGGGTTACAATGAGCAGTTCTTC. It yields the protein CASSFAGAGYNEQFF.

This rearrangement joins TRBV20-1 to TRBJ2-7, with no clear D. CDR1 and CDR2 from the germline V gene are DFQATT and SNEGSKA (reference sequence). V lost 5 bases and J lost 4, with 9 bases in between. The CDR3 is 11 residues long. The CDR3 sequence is CSAWRPYEQYF. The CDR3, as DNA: TGCAGTGCTTGGAGACCGTACGAGCAGTACTTC.

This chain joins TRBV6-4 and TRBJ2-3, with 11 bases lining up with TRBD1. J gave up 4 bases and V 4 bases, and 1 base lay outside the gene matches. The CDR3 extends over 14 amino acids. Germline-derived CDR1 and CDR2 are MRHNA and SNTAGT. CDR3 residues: CASSGTGGADTQYF. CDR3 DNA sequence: TGTGCCAGCAGTGGGACAGGGGGCGCAGATACGCAGTATTTT.

This CDR3 reads CASSLELAHYEQYF. The DNA for the CDR3 is TGTGCCAGCAGCTTGGAACTAGCGCATTACGAGCAGTACTTC. V and J are TRBV5-4 and TRBJ2-7; 7 bases agree with TRBD2. The V and J ends lost 0 bases and 4 bases, in that order; junction bases with no gene match: 4. CDR3 length: 14 residues. Germline loops: CDR1 SGHNT, CDR2 YYREEE (reference sequence).

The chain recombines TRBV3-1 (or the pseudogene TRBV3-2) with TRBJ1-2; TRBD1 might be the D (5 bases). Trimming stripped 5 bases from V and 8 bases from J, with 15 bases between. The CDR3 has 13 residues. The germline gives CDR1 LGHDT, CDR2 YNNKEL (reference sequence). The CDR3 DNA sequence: TGTGCCAGCAGCTCCGACAGCGTTTGGGGCTACACCTTC. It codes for CASSSDSVWGYTF.

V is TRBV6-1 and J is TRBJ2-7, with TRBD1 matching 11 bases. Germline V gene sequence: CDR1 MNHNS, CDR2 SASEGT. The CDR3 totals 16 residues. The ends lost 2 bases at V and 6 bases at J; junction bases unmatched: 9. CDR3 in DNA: TGTGCCAGCAGTGAACCGCCAGGACAGGGGGCGGGCGAGCAGTACTTC. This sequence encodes CASSEPPGQGAGEQYF.